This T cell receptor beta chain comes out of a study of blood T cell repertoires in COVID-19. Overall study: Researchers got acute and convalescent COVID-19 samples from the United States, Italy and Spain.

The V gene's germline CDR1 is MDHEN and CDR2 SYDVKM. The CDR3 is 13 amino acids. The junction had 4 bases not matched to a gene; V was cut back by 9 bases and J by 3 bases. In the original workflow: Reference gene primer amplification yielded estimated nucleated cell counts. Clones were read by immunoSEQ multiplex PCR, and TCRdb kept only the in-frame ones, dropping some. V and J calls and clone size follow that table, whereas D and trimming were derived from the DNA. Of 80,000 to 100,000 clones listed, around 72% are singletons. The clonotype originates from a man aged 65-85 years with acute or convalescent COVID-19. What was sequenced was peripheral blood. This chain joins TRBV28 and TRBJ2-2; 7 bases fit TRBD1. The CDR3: CASWDSYTGELFF. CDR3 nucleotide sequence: TGTGCCAGTTGGGACAGCTACACCGGGGAGCTGTTTTTT.